A selection of T cell receptor beta chains follows, all from one sample in a study of beta chain features in type 1 diabetes. TCRdb's copy holds only in-frame clones and misses some; the assay was immunoSEQ multiplex PCR. The profile shows some 70,000 clones, 45% to 50% of them singletons. Sample: central memory CD4+ T cells from blood. The receptors were gathered from a man younger than 40 with type 1 diabetes. Both conserved end residues are part of each CDR3. D genes are given only for firm matches.

>.|TRBV19
CASSQQGRDLYEQYF
>TRBD2|TRBV6-1
CASSAGLAGVVGRTDTQYF
>.|TRBV5-6
CASSPYYSTDTQYF
>.|TRBV6-1
CASRSDSSYEQYF
>.|TRBV5-1
CASSLGQGKDTQYF
>TRBD1|TRBV7-2
CASSLAARTGSETQYF
>TRBD1|TRBV5-6
CASSGGEATDTQYF
>.|TRBV25-1
CASSLNYGYTF
>.|TRBV30
CAWYRGTPYNEQFF
>.|TRBV6-1
CASSEGGAQYF
>.|TRBV6-1
CASSEVQGSTEAFF
>.|TRBV27
CASSPTEHESTNEKLFF
>.|TRBV30
CAWSVAGNTEAFF
>.|TRBV18
CASSSGETNTGELFF
>TRBD2|TRBV7-9
CASSLTSGGTDTQYF
>.|TRBV7-2
CASRGGGAYEQYF
>.|TRBV7-9
CASSSRVTGELFF
>.|TRBV5-1
CASSPGQNTEAFF
>TRBD2|TRBV10-3
CAISGRGRTTGEQYF
>TRBD1|TRBV7-2
CASSLVAGGSGSYGYTF
>TRBD1|TRBV6-1
CASSGDSRSYEQYF
>.|TRBV5-4
CASSQHTGQETQYF
>TRBD1|TRBV19
CASSPLRQGGETQYF
>TRBD1|TRBV6-1
CASSPNRGRETQYF
>TRBD2|TRBV27
CASRTSGNTGELFF
>.|TRBV5-4
CASSMRAAGDTQYF
>.|TRBV5-5
CASSQGGGNVYGYTF
>.|TRBV4-1
CASSQDIGASSYNEQFF
>.|TRBV28
CASANQRTARGEKLFF
>TRBD1|TRBV7-9
CASSRDRQETQYF
>.|TRBV2
CASSSDTDTQYF
>TRBD1|TRBV2
CASTGQGPIYGYTF
>TRBD1|TRBV6-4
CASRNRQGVNNTEAFF
>TRBD1|TRBV2
CASRYYDRDYGYTF
>TRBD1|TRBV7-6
CASSPRPGTGPDTGELFF
>.|TRBV6-1
CASSQGPGYGYTF
>TRBD2|TRBV7-9
CASSSERETGEQYF
>.|TRBV11-3
CASSLGGGFSEAFF
>.|TRBV6-6
CASSPGLPNRPQHF
>TRBD2|TRBV10-3
CAISDSGANTDTQYF
>.|TRBV6-5
CASRHRDQGYTF
>.|TRBV19
CASSIDREGRAFF
>.|TRBV5-1
CASSFSGGEQYF
>TRBD2|TRBV2
CASSRLAGGTIQETQYF
>.|TRBV6-5
CASSVTGSYEQYF
>.|TRBV5-1
CASSRSTESTDTQYF
>TRBD1|TRBV9
CASSGPGGAGQPQHF
>TRBD2|TRBV5-1
CASNELAGSGEQFF
>.|TRBV29-1
CSARSQGYNEQFF
>TRBD2|TRBV28
CATSESGTSYEQYF
>.|TRBV19
CASSLGRDSGANVLTF
>TRBD1|TRBV14
CASSPNRGSTEAFF
>TRBD1|TRBV2
CASRTTGGTYEQYF
>.|TRBV30
CAWSVRGTANTGELFF
>TRBD2|TRBV7-9
CASSPRLAGGPLMGNEQFF
>TRBD1|TRBV4-1
CASSHDTGVHTEAFF
>.|TRBV7-2
CASSLQNNQPQHF
>TRBD1|TRBV4-1
CASSQDQGTGISYEQYF
>.|TRBV5-1
CASSSTPGSYNEQFF
>.|TRBV28
CASSEIPGKTAQYF